This is a list of T cell receptor beta chains from one sample in a study of T cells after yellow fever vaccination. TCRdb re-derived calls from the 5' RACE reads in MiXCR, one entry per CDR3 protein. Here the sample spans around 26,000 distinct CDR3 sequences, 3.4% being singletons. The sequenced sample was PBMCs, either bulk or a sorted T-cell subset (CD4+, CD8+, memory, or dextramer-sorted; not recorded which), obtained roughly seven weeks after the first yellow fever vaccination. The source is a man younger than 30 who received the YFV17D yellow fever vaccine. Each CDR3 is given with its conserved first and last residue. Each record gives: J gene, clone size, CDR3 length, V gene, D gene, CDR3 protein. A D gene is named only where the DNA matches it firmly. Clone size is stated in some rows and not others, as once, few, many or a class when expanded.

>TRBJ2-7|many|15|TRBV29-1|TRBD2
CSVLKLAGTSYEQYF
>TRBJ2-7|many|13|TRBV7-2|-
CASSSRRAYEQYF
>TRBJ1-1|few|14|TRBV5-5|-
CASSPGSLNTEAFF
>TRBJ2-1|few|14|TRBV5-5|TRBD1
CASSFGQGKNEQFF
>TRBJ1-2|many|14|TRBV6-2/TRBV6-3|-
CASIVAGADYGYTF
>TRBJ2-1|many|16|TRBV28|-
CASRLTGLNSYNEQFF
>TRBJ1-3|many|13|TRBV4-3|-
CASSQDSGNTIYF
>TRBJ2-4|many|12|TRBV12-3/TRBV12-4|-
CASSFTANIQYF
>TRBJ2-3|many|17|TRBV6-2/TRBV6-3|TRBD2
CASSYPPGAGGADTQYF
>TRBJ2-5|many|16|TRBV5-1|TRBD2
CASSSGLAGPGQTQYF
>TRBJ1-2|many|13|TRBV5-1|-
CASSLMAEGGYTF
>TRBJ2-4|many|19|TRBV14|-
CASSQSRRAGGLAKNIQYF
>TRBJ2-3|many|14|TRBV20-1|TRBD2
CSARTSGGAPTQYF
>TRBJ2-4|many|13|TRBV20-1|-
CSARGLRKNIQYF
>TRBJ2-3|many|14|TRBV5-1|TRBD1
CASRTGTSTDTQYF
>TRBJ1-1|few|13|TRBV12-3/TRBV12-4|-
CASSSELNTEAFF
>TRBJ1-1|many|16|TRBV5-1|-
CASSRQDQGLSTEAFF
>TRBJ1-6|-|14|TRBV2|TRBD1
CASNQMDRVSPLHF
>TRBJ2-7|many|19|TRBV7-2|TRBD1
CASSTPTRTGGLSSYEQYF
>TRBJ2-5|many|13|TRBV19|-
CASSIGVGETQYF
>TRBJ1-5|many|12|TRBV28|-
CASSPGEQPQHF
>TRBJ2-3|many|13|TRBV28|-
CASSFSFAATQYF
>TRBJ2-3|many|15|TRBV6-5|-
CASSYSNRGADTQYF
>TRBJ2-1|many|16|TRBV19|TRBD2
CASSTNSGRHLNEQFF
>TRBJ2-5|many|11|TRBV20-1|TRBD2
CSASTSGAPYF
>TRBJ2-7|many|13|TRBV19|-
CADGPSSWHEQYF
>TRBJ1-2|many|13|TRBV12-3/TRBV12-4|-
CASSFEVSDGYTF
>TRBJ1-3|many|17|TRBV5-1|-
CASSLQDWGHSGNTIYF
>TRBJ1-1|medium-sized|13|TRBV10-3|-
CAITQQEGTEAFF
>TRBJ1-2|many|16|TRBV5-5|-
CASSLGTLAGLYGYTF
>TRBJ1-1|many|14|TRBV20-1|-
CSARSGSQNTEAFF
>TRBJ2-1|many|14|TRBV9|-
CASSVYPGNNEQFF
>TRBJ2-1|many|14|TRBV29-1|TRBD1
CTGLGQGGYNEQFF
>TRBJ1-1|many|16|TRBV5-1|-
CASSLDGPPSGTEAFF
>TRBJ2-1|many|15|TRBV5-1|TRBD2
CASSLGAGGPNEQFF
>TRBJ2-2|many|15|TRBV7-2|TRBD2
CASSQLVGGTGELFF
>TRBJ2-7|many|15|TRBV7-2|-
CASSKRQGGGTEQYF
>TRBJ2-3|many|12|TRBV28|-
CASGGYTDTQYF
>TRBJ2-5|many|17|TRBV4-1|TRBD2
CASSQDFGSGVQETQYF
>TRBJ2-3|medium-sized|14|TRBV5-1|-
CASSLGAPPDTQYF
>TRBJ2-4|few|15|TRBV5-8|-
CASPRSGVAKNIQYF
>TRBJ2-1|many|17|TRBV30|-
CAWSKKIRFRLYNEQFF
>TRBJ1-1|many|16|TRBV30|-
CACSRGPDIMNTEAFF
>TRBJ1-4|many|14|TRBV30|-
CAWSMEGEREKLFF